One sample yielded the 25 T cell receptor beta chains listed below, sequenced in a study of T cells in Graves' hyperthyroidism and ophthalmopathy. RNA transcripts yielded amplified TCR beta CDR3 regions. A first-round RT-PCR of the TCR CDR3 used the HTBI primer set. TCRdb analysed the multiplex PCR reads with MiXCR anew, one entry per CDR3 protein. The sample lists about 180,000 distinct CDR3 sequences; 9.4% were seen once. Source material: blood. The receptors originated from a woman between 18 and 29 years old with Graves' hyperthyroidism that later progressed to Graves' ophthalmopathy.

This chain joins TRBV20-1 and TRBJ2-1; D is ambiguous. Per the germline V gene, CDR1 is DFQATT and CDR2 is SNEGSKA (reference sequence). This CDR3 is built from 14 residues. V lost 0 bases and J 9 bases, leaving 15 bases between the germline ends. CDR3 region: CSARDVRMSAEQFF. CDR3 in DNA: TGCAGTGCTAGAGATGTCAGAATGTCGGCTGAGCAGTTCTTC.

This clonotype has a count of ten or more. The rearrangement joins TRBV3-1 to TRBJ1-4; 12 nucleotides agree with TRBD1. The CDR3 is 16 amino acids. CDR1 and CDR2 (germline): LGHDT, YNNKEL (reference sequence). V lost 4 bases and J lost 4; bases outside the gene matches: 4. The CDR3 region is CASSRDRGLSNEKLFF. As DNA, the CDR3 is TGTGCCAGCAGCCGGGACAGGGGGCTGAGTAATGAAAAACTGTTTTTT.

This clonotype was seen more than once but under ten times. The CDR3 loop reads CASSHLRGATEAFF. CDR3 nucleotides: TGTGCCAGCAGCCATTTACGGGGGGCCACTGAAGCTTTCTTT. The chain recombines TRBV5-6 with TRBJ1-1; a possible D gene is TRBD1 (6 bases). V lost 4 bases and J 4 bases, leaving 14 bases between the germline ends. The CDR3 has 14 amino acids. Looked up from germline, CDR1 is SGHDT and CDR2 is YYEEEE.

Only a few counts were recorded for this clonotype. This sequence joins TRBV5-8 and TRBJ1-2; D is possibly TRBD1 (5 bases). The V gene lost 5 bases and the J gene lost 4 bases, with 18 bases spanning the gap. This CDR3 spans 15 amino acids. CDR1 is SGHTS and CDR2 is YDEGEE in the germline V gene. This chain's CDR3 is CASRLQGSGPYGYTF. The CDR3 DNA follows: TGTGCCAGCAGACTTCAGGGTTCGGGGCCCTATGGCTACACCTTC.

This clonotype was counted at least ten times. V gene TRBV30 combines with J gene TRBJ2-7; unclear D gene. CDR3 length: 14 residues. Germline V gene sequence: CDR1 GTSNPN, CDR2 SVGIG (reference sequence). The V end was cut by 1 base, the J end by 0 bases, with 10 bases between. The CDR3 nucleotides are TGTGCCTGGAGTGAGGCTATTAGCTCCTACGAGCAGTACTTC. The encoded protein is CAWSEAISSYEQYF.

The chain combines TRBV5-6 with TRBJ2-3; a weak D match, TRBD2 (6 bases). The germline V gene has CDR1 SGHDT and CDR2 YYEEEE. The V and J ends lost 2 bases and 4 bases respectively, with 11 bases between them. There are 14 residues in the CDR3. In DNA form, the CDR3 reads TGTGCCAGCAGCTTCGAGCGGGCAGCAGATACGCAGTATTTT. Protein product: CASSFERAADTQYF.

This clonotype came up a few times. The J gene is TRBJ2-2, the V gene TRBV7-9; unclear D gene. This CDR3 is built from 16 residues. CDR1 is SEHNR and CDR2 is FQNEAQ in the germline V gene (reference sequence). Trimming removed 2 bases from V and 4 bases from J, with 14 bases in between. CDR3 DNA: TGTGCCAGCAGCTTATGCACTGGGGTTTGCACCGGGGAGCTGTTTTTT. Its protein product is CASSLCTGVCTGELFF.

In the case of this clonotype: One end of the junction fails to match germline, which may point to a read error. This chain connects TRBV3-1 to TRBJ1-5; the D is unclear. This CDR3 is built from 14 residues. CDR1 is LGHDT and CDR2 is YNNKEL in the germline V gene (reference sequence). This CDR3 reads CATSPVRFNQPQHF. Here the CDR3 DNA reads TGTGCCACCAGCCCAGTCCGCTTTAATCAGCCCCAGCATTTT.

As regards this clonotype: This may be a read error, as it is one base from a much larger clone. The chain combines TRBV20-1 with TRBJ2-3; D not certain. Matching the DNA end better, TRBJ1-5 makes the J call doubtful. CDR1 is DFQATT and CDR2 is SNEGSKA in the germline V gene (reference sequence). The CDR3 has 12 amino acids. CDR3 coding DNA: TGCAGTGCCATCACACGGGGTGATACGCAGCATTTT. Amino acid sequence: CSAITRGDTQHF.

The chain recombines TRBV4-2 with TRBJ1-6; D is unclear. Trimming took off 2 bases at V and 4 bases at J, with 12 bases between the two ends. The germline V gene encodes CDR1 LGHNA and CDR2 YNFKEQ. CDR3 size: 16 residues. CDR3 in amino acids: CASSQSNQEYNSPLHF. CDR3 coding DNA: TGTGCCAGCAGCCAATCCAACCAGGAGTATAATTCACCCCTCCACTTT.

This clonotype was found many times. V usage is TRBV6-5 and J usage is TRBJ1-3; 9 bases are a match to TRBD1. The V segment lost 2 bases and the J segment 0 bases; nucleotides outside the gene matches: 2. This CDR3 contains 16 residues. Germline V gene data show CDR1 as MNHEY and CDR2 as SVGAGI. CDR3 nucleotide sequence: TGTGCCAGCAGTTACGGGGACAGGGACTCTGGAAACACCATATATTTT. This codes for CASSYGDRDSGNTIYF.

There are many counts of this clonotype. V is TRBV28 and J is TRBJ2-3, with 12 bases that match TRBD2. V shed 3 bases and J 8 bases; nucleotides not matched to a gene: 3. The CDR3 is 14 residues long. Germline CDR1 is MDHEN and CDR2 is SYDVKM. The CDR3 nucleotides read TGTGCCAGCAGTTTTCTAGCGGGGGGGGGTACGCAGTATTTT. Its protein product is CASSFLAGGGTQYF.

In this sample, this clonotype turned up many times. The chain joins TRBV20-1 to TRBJ1-2; D perhaps matches TRBD1 (5 bases). V dropped 3 bases and J dropped 5 bases, with 16 bases sitting between them. This CDR3 is 14 amino acids long. CDR1 DFQATT and CDR2 SNEGSKA come from the germline V gene (reference sequence). The CDR3 spells CSASTAGSEYGYTF. The CDR3 DNA sequence: TGCAGTGCTAGCACGGCAGGGAGCGAGTATGGCTACACCTTC.

This clonotype was seen a few times. The V and J genes are TRBV6-1 and TRBJ2-3, with 7 nucleotides matching TRBD1. There are 13 residues in the CDR3. V gave up 7 bases and J gave up 5 bases; unmatched junction bases: 6. CDR1 MNHNS and CDR2 SASEGT come from the germline V gene. The CDR3 DNA follows: TGTGCCAGCACCAGGGGGTATGGAGATACGCAGTATTTT. It codes for CASTRGYGDTQYF.

Concerning this clonotype: This may stem from a read error, because a much larger clone lies one nucleotide away. The rearrangement uses TRBV7-3 and TRBJ2-3; 7 bases are shared with TRBD1. The V and J ends lost 5 bases and 2 bases, in that order; junction bases with no gene match: 7. The CDR3 length is 15 residues. Germline CDR1 reads SGHTA; CDR2 reads FQGTGA. The CDR3 nucleotides read TGTGCCAGCAGCATCGAGACAGGGCTCACAGATACGCAGTATTTT. This gives the protein CASSIETGLTDTQYF.

This clonotype came up a few times. The V gene is TRBV19, the J gene TRBJ2-1, with TRBD1 identical over 10 bases. J was trimmed by 9 bases and V by 4 bases; bases with no gene match: 9. The CDR3 runs to 15 residues. Germline-derived CDR1 and CDR2 are LNHDA and SQIVND (reference sequence). This CDR3 is CASSKGQGKGGEQFF. The CDR3 DNA follows: TGTGCCAGTAGTAAGGGACAGGGGAAGGGGGGTGAGCAGTTCTTC.

This clonotype was seen ten or more times. The genes are TRBV6-1 and TRBJ2-5, with TRBD2 as a possible D gene (7 bases). Trimming removed 5 bases from V and 5 bases from J, with 15 bases in between. In germline, CDR1 is MNHNS, CDR2 SASEGT. The CDR3 has 14 residues. In nucleotides, the CDR3 is TGTGCCAGCAGTTATCTAAGGGGGGGGGAGACCCAGTACTTC. It specifies CASSYLRGGETQYF.

This clonotype came up many times. The V call is TRBV6-1, the J call TRBJ2-3; D remains ambiguous. V lost 4 bases to trimming and J lost 6 bases, with 8 bases between them. CDR3 length: 12 residues. Looked up from germline, CDR1 is MNHNS and CDR2 is SASEGT. The CDR3: CASSARLDTQYF. The CDR3 region has the DNA TGTGCCAGCAGTGCGAGGTTGGATACGCAGTATTTT.

V and J are TRBV27 and TRBJ2-1; 10 bases agree with TRBD2. The CDR3 length is 11 residues. Germline V gives CDR1 MNHEY, CDR2 SMNVEV (reference sequence). CDR3 sequence reads: CTSGNYNEQFF. In DNA form, the CDR3 reads TGTACTAGCGGGAACTACAATGAGCAGTTCTTC.

This clonotype was seen a few times. The chain is built from TRBV5-4 and TRBJ1-2; D might be TRBD1 (6 bases). From germline, CDR1 is SGHNT and CDR2 YYREEE (reference sequence). V lost 4 bases, J lost 1 base, and 20 bases lay in between. The CDR3 is 17 residues long. The CDR3 coding sequence is TGTGCCAGCAGCGGCGAGGGGGTCAACGTATTTAACTATGGCTACACCTTC. Amino acids: CASSGEGVNVFNYGYTF.

This clonotype came up a few times. This may come from a read error, since a much larger clone is one base off. The chain recombines TRBV27 with TRBJ1-1, with D unclear. V was trimmed by 0 bases and J by 0 bases, leaving 8 bases between them. Germline CDR1 and CDR2: MNHEY and SMNVEV (reference sequence). The CDR3 has 15 residues. CDR3 in amino acids: CASSLSGGLNTEAFF. The CDR3, as DNA: TGTGCCAGCAGTTTATCTGGTGGGCTGAACACTGAAGCTTTCTTT.

There are many counts of this clonotype. V is TRBV12-3 or TRBV12-4 and J is TRBJ1-1; the match to TRBD1 covers 7 bases. The V gene end was trimmed by 3 bases and the J gene end by 6 bases; junction bases not matched to a gene: 13. This CDR3 is 16 amino acids long. The CDR3 reads CASSLGTGAGGSEAFF. CDR3 coding DNA: TGTGCCAGCAGTTTGGGAACAGGGGCGGGGGGATCTGAAGCTTTCTTT.

This clonotype was detected ten times or more. V is TRBV7-8 and J is TRBJ1-5; 7 bases match TRBD1. Unmatched junction bases numbered 7, after V lost 5 bases and J lost 6 bases. Germline V lookup: CDR1 SGHVS, CDR2 FQNEAQ. The CDR3 covers 14 residues. As DNA, the CDR3 is TGTGCCAGCAGCAAGACAGGGACGAGTCAGCCCCAGCATTTT. Protein: CASSKTGTSQPQHF.

This clonotype has just a few counts. This chain uses TRBV7-9 with TRBJ2-3; D call uncertain. CDR3 length: 13 residues. Trimming shortened V by 2 bases and J by 6 bases, and 9 bases separated the two germline ends. Germline CDR1 reads SEHNR; CDR2 reads FQNEAQ (reference sequence). CDR3 in amino acids: CASSLNSGDTQYF. The CDR3 nucleotides read TGTGCCAGCAGCTTAAACTCCGGGGATACGCAGTATTTT.

This clonotype came up many times. The chain combines TRBV20-1 with TRBJ1-1, with unresolved D. The germline V gene encodes CDR1 DFQATT and CDR2 SNEGSKA (reference sequence). CDR3 length: 15 residues. V lost 6 bases and J lost 1, with 18 bases in between. CDR3 region: CSAETIRRTNTEAFF. CDR3 bases: TGCAGTGCAGAGACTATCCGACGGACGAACACTGAAGCTTTCTTT.